This T cell receptor beta chain was sequenced during a study of cytomegalovirus exposure and HLA in healthy donors. At the level of the study: Of the donors genotyped, several hundred in all, about 82% fell in the Caucasian-associated ancestry cluster.

Primers: 60 Vbeta forward and 13 Jbeta reverse. Profiling relied on immunoSEQ multiplex PCR, and the TCRdb table lists in-frame clones only, not all of them. This sample has about 120,000 clones, with 77% found just once. Whole-study findings and limits: What a later analysis showed was that several of the most significant clusters appeared linked to common viral pathogens. The study flagged about 150 TCR beta chains as cytomegalovirus-associated.

The CDR3 has 17 residues. V lost 3 bases, J lost 0 bases, and 18 bases lay in between. Germline CDR1 SGHRS, CDR2 YFSETQ. This clone was recorded only once. The antigen is not known. V is TRBV5-1 and J is TRBJ1-1, with D uncertain. Sample: PBMCs. The sequence was obtained from a human donor in good health. In DNA, the CDR3 is TGCGCCAGCAGCTCCTTATGGGGAGGAGGTGTGAACACTGAAGCTTTCTTT. Translating it yields CASSSLWGGGVNTEAFF.